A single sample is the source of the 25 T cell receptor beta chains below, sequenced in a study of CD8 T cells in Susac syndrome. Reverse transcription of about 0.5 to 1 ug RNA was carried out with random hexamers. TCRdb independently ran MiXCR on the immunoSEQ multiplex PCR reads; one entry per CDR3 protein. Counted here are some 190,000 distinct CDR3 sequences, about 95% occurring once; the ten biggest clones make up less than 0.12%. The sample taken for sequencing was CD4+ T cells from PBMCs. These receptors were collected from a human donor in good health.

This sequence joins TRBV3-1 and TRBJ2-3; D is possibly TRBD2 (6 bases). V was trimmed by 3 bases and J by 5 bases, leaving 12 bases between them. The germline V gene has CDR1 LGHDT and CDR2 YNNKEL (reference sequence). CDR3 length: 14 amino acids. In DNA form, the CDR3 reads TGTGCCAGCAGCCACGGGGGAGCTGGAGATACGCAGTATTTT. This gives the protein CASSHGGAGDTQYF.

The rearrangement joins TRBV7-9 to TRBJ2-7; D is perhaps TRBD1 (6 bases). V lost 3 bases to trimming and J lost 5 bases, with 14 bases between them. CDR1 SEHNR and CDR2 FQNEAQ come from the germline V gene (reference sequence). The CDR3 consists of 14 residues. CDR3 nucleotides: TGTGCCAGCAGCTTCCTGGGGGCCGGGGACGAGCAGTACTTC. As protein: CASSFLGAGDEQYF.

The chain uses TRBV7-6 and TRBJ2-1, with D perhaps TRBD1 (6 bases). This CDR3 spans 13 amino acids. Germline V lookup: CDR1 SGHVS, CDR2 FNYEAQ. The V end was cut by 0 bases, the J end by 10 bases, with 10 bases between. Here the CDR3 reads CASSLAATGEQFF. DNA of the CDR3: TGTGCCAGCAGCTTAGCGGCCACAGGGGAGCAGTTCTTC.

The CDR3 nucleotides read TGTGCCAGCAGTTTGTTGAGGCGAGGCTACGAGCAGTACTTC. This encodes CASSLLRRGYEQYF. The rearrangement joins TRBV28 to TRBJ2-7; D ambiguous. Trimming shortened V by 3 bases and J by 3 bases, and 12 bases separated the two germline ends. Germline V CDR1 and CDR2: MDHEN, SYDVKM. The CDR3 is 14 residues long.

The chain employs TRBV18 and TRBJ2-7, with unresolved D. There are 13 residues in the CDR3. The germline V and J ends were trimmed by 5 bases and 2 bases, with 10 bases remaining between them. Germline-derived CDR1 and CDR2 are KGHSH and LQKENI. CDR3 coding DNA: TGTGCCAGCTCAAAGGCACCTACCTACGAGCAGTACTTC. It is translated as CASSKAPTYEQYF. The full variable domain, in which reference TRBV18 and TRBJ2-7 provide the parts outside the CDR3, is NAGVMQNPRHLVRRRGQEARLRCSPMKGHSHVYWYRQLPEEGLKFMVYLQKENIIDESGMPKERFSAEFPKEGPSILRIQQVVRGDSAAYFCASSKAPTYEQYFGPGTRLTVT.

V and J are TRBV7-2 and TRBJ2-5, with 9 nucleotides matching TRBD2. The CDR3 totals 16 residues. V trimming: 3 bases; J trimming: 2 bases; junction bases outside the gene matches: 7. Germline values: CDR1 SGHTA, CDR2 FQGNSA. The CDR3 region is CASSFGLARVQETQYF. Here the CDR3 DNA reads TGTGCCAGCAGCTTCGGACTAGCGCGAGTGCAAGAGACCCAGTACTTC.

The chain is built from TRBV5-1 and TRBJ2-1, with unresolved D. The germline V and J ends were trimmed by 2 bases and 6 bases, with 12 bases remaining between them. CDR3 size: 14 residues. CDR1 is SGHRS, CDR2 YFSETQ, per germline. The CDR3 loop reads CASSLVRASNEQFF. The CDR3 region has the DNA TGCGCCAGCAGCTTAGTGAGAGCCAGCAATGAGCAGTTCTTC.

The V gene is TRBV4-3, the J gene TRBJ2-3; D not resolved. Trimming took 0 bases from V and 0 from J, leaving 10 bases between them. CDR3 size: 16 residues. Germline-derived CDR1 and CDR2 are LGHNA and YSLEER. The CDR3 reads CASSQDWTPSTDTQYF. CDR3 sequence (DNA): TGCGCCAGCAGCCAAGATTGGACCCCTAGCACAGATACGCAGTATTTT.

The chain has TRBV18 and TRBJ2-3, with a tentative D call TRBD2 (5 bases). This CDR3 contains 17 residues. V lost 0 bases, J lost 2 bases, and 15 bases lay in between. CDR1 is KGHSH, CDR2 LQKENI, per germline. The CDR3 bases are TGTGCCAGCTCACCACCCCAAGGACTGTGGGCCACAGATACGCAGTATTTT. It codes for CASSPPQGLWATDTQYF.

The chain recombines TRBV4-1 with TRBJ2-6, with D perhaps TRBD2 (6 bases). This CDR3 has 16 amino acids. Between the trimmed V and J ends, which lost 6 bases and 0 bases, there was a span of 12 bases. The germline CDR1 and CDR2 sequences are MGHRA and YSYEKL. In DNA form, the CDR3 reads TGCGCCAGCAGTCTACGGGAGACCTCTGGGGCCAACGTCCTGACTTTC. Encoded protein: CASSLRETSGANVLTF.

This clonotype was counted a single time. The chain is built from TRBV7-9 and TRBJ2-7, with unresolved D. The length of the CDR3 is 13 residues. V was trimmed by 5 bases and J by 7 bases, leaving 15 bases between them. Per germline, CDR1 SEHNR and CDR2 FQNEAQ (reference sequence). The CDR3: CASSTDFLGEQYF. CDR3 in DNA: TGTGCCAGCAGCACCGACTTTCTGGGTGAGCAGTACTTC.

CDR3 protein: CASSPTGGANTGELFF. The CDR3 DNA sequence: TGTGCCAGCAGTCCGACAGGGGGAGCGAACACCGGGGAGCTGTTTTTT. This sequence joins TRBV27 and TRBJ2-2; TRBD1 matches 9 bases. Germline V gene lookup returns CDR1 MNHEY and CDR2 SMNVEV (reference sequence). The CDR3 is 16 amino acids. Trimming cost V 5 bases and J 0 bases; bases outside gene matches: 4.

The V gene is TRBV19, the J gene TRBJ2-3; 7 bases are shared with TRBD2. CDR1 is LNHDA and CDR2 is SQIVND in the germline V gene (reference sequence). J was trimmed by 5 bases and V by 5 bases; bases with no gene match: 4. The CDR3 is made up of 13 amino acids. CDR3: CASSPGRVDTQYF. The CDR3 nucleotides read TGTGCCAGTAGTCCGGGGAGGGTAGATACGCAGTATTTT.

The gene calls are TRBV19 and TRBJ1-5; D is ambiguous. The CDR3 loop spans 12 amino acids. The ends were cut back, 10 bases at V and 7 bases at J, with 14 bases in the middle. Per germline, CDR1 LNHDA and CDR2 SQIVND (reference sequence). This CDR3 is CATKIGAQPQHF. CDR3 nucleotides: TGTGCCACTAAGATCGGTGCCCAGCCCCAGCATTTT.

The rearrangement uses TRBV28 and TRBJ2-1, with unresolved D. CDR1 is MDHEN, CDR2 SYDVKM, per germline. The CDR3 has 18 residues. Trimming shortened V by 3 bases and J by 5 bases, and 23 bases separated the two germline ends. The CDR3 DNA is TGTGCCAGCAGTTTCTACCGACCCGACCGAAACATAAACAATGAGCAGTTCTTC. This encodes CASSFYRPDRNINNEQFF.

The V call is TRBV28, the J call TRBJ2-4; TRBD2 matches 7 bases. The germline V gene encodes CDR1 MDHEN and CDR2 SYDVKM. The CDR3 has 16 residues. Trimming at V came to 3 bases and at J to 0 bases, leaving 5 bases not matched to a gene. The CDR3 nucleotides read TGTGCCAGCAGTTTTGAGGGAGGGCTAGCCAAAAACATTCAGTACTTC. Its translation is CASSFEGGLAKNIQYF. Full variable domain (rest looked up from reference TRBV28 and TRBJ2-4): DVKVTQSSRYLVKRTGEKVFLECVQDMDHENMFWYRQDPGLGLRLIYFSYDVKMKEKGDIPEGYSVSREKKERFSLILESASTNQTSMYLCASSFEGGLAKNIQYFGAGTRLSVL.

CDR3 DNA: TGTGCCAGCAGTGAAACCAGTGTCGGCAAAAACATTCAGTACTTC. Amino acid sequence: CASSETSVGKNIQYF. The chain combines TRBV2 with TRBJ2-4; D is ambiguous. V was clipped by 2 bases and J by 3 bases, with 11 bases between them. Germline values: CDR1 SNHLY, CDR2 FYNNEI. The CDR3 contains 15 residues.

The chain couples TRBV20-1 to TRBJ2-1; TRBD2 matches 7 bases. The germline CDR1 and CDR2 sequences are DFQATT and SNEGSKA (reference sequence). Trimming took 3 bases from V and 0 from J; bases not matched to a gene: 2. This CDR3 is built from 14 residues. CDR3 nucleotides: TGCAGTGCTAGCGGGAGGAGCTCCTACAATGAGCAGTTCTTC. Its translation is CSASGRSSYNEQFF.

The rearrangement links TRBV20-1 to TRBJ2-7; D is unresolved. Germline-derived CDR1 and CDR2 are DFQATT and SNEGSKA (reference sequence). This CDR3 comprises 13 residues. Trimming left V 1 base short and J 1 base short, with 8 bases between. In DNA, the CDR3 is TGCAGTGCTAGAGTATTCGGATCCTACGAGCAGTACTTC. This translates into CSARVFGSYEQYF.

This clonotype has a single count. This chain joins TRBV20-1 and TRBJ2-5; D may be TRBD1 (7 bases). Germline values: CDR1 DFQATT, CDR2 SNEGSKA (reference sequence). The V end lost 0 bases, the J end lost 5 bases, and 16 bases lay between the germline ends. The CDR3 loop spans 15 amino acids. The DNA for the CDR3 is TGCAGTGCTAGAGATCCAGGGGGAGGTGAGGAGACCCAGTACTTC. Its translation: CSARDPGGGEETQYF.

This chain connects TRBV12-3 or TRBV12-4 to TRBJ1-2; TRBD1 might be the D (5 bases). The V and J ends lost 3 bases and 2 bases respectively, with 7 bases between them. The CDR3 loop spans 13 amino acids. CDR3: CASSLGLNYGYTF. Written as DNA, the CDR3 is TGTGCCAGCAGTTTGGGACTCAACTATGGCTACACCTTC.

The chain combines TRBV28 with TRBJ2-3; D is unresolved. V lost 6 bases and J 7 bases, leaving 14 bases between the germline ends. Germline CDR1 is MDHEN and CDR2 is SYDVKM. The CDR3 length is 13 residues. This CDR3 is CASSEPARNTQYF. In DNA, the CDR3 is TGTGCCAGCAGCGAGCCCGCGCGGAATACGCAGTATTTT. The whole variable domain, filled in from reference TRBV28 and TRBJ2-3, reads DVKVTQSSRYLVKRTGEKVFLECVQDMDHENMFWYRQDPGLGLRLIYFSYDVKMKEKGDIPEGYSVSREKKERFSLILESASTNQTSMYLCASSEPARNTQYFGPGTRLTVL.

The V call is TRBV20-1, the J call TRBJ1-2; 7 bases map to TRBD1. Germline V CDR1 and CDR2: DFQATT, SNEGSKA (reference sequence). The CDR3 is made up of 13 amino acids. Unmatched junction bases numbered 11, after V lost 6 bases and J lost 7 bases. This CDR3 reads CSATGTLFGGYTF. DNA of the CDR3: TGCAGTGCGACAGGGACCTTGTTCGGTGGCTACACCTTC.

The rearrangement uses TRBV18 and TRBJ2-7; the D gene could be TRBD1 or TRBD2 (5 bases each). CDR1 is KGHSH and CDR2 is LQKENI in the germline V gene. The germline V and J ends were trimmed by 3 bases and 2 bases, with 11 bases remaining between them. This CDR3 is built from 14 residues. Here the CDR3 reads CASSPRGPTYEQYF. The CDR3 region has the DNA TGTGCCAGCTCACCTAGGGGACCGACCTACGAGCAGTACTTC.

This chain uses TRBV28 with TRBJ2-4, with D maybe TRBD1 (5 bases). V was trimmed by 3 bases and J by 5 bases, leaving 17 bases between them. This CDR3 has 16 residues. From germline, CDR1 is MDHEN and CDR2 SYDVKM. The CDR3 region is CASSLDRLQAQNIQYF. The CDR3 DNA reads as TGTGCCAGCAGTTTGGACCGTTTACAGGCCCAAAACATTCAGTACTTC.